This TCR beta chain was captured in a study of OX40 agonist ivuxolimab in advanced cancers. This CDR3 region has 15 residues. The V gene lost 4 bases and the J gene lost 3 bases, with 15 bases spanning the gap. Germline-derived CDR1 and CDR2 are LNHDA and SQIVND (reference sequence). This clone occurred once. Sequencing used immunoSEQ multiplex PCR; TCRdb keeps in-frame clones, though not all of them. Here the sample spans under 75,000 clones, about four fifths being singletons. The source was CD4+ or CD8+ T cells sorted from blood, collected in a trial of the OX40 agonist ivuxolimab. This receptor was identified in an adult with an advanced solid tumor such as melanoma, head and neck, liver or kidney cancer. The chain carries TRBV19 and TRBJ1-1; D is unclear. DNA of the CDR3: TGTGCCAGTAGTAAGAGCCACGAAATTTACACTGAAGCTTTCTTT. Amino acid sequence: CASSKSHEIYTEAFF.